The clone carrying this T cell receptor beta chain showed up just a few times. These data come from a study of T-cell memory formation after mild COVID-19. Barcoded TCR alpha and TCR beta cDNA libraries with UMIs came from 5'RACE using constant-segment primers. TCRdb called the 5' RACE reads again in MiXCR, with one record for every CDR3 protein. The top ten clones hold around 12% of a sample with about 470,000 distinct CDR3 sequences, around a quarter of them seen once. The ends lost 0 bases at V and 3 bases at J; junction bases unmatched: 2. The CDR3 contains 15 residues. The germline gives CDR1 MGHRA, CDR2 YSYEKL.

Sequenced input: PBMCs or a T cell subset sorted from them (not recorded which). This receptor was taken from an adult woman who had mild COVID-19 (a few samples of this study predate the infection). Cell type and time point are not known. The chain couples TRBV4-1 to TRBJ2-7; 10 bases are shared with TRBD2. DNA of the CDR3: TGCGCCAGCAGCCAAGAACAGCGGGAGGGCTACGAGCAGTACTTC. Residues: CASSQEQREGYEQYF.